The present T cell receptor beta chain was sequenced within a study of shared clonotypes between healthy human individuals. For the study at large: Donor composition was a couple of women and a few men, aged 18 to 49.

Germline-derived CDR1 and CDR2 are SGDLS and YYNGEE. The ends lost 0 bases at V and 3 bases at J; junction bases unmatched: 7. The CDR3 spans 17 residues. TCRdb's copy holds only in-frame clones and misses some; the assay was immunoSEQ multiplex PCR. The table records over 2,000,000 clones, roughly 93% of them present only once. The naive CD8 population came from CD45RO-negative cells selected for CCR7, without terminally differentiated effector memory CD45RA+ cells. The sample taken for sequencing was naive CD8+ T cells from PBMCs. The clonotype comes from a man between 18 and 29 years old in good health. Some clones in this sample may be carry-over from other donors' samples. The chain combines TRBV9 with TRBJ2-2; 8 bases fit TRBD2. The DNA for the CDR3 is TGTGCCAGCAGCGTAGCTCCGGGAGGGCCGTACACCGGGGAGCTGTTTTTT. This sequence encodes CASSVAPGGPYTGELFF.